The 15 T cell receptor beta chains presented below share a single source sample, sequenced in a study of regulatory T cells in long-lasting Graves disease. Arm-PCR with iRepertoire HTBI primers amplified the CDR3 regions for these TCR beta libraries. A single record per CDR3 protein comes from TCRdb applying MiXCR to the multiplex PCR reads. The table records a few hundred thousand distinct CDR3 sequences, about 25% of them present only once. Described time point: persistent/refractory GD, antithyroid drugs over 5 years with positive TRAb. From PBMCs, RNA was extracted and then used to make the TCR library. Sequenced material: peripheral blood mononuclear cells (PBMCs), taken when the disease was refractory, from a patient treated with antithyroid drugs. These receptors were obtained from a female donor with Graves disease.

The table lists this clonotype with a few counts. The chain employs TRBV4-3 and TRBJ1-2; D not certain. This CDR3 is built from 15 residues. Germline CDR1 is LGHNA and CDR2 is YSLEER. Trimming left V 0 bases short and J 4 bases short, with 12 bases between. CDR3 DNA sequence: TGCGCCAGCAGCCAAGAGACGGGTCGGCCCTATGGCTACACCTTC. Amino acid sequence: CASSQETGRPYGYTF.

This clonotype was counted many times. This chain uses TRBV20-1 with TRBJ2-5, with 7 bases fitting TRBD2. Germline loops: CDR1 DFQATT, CDR2 SNEGSKA (reference sequence). Trimming at V came to 6 bases and at J to 5 bases, leaving 12 bases not matched to a gene. The CDR3 has 14 residues. Written as DNA, the CDR3 is TGCAGTGCCGCAAGCGAGAGGGAGGGGGAGACCCAGTACTTC. It encodes CSAASEREGETQYF.

This clonotype has more than one count but fewer than ten. The chain employs TRBV20-1 and TRBJ2-7, with 7 bases lining up with TRBD2. CDR3 length: 12 amino acids. Per the germline V gene, CDR1 is DFQATT and CDR2 is SNEGSKA (reference sequence). CDR3 in DNA: TGCGGGGGGGGAGGGGAGCCCTACGAGCAGTACTTC. Translation: CGGGGEPYEQYF.

This clonotype has only a few counts. The chain carries TRBV25-1 and TRBJ2-6; the D gene could be TRBD1 or TRBD2 (5 bases each). The length of the CDR3 is 14 residues. The germline V gene has CDR1 MGHDK and CDR2 SYGVNS. V was pared by 6 bases and J by 4 bases, with 10 bases between. In nucleotides, the CDR3 is TGTGCCAGCAGCGCCGAGGGGGGGGCCAACGTCCTGACTTTC. Its translation: CASSAEGGANVLTF. The whole variable domain, remainder taken from reference TRBV25-1 and TRBJ2-6, is EADIYQTPRYLVIGTGKKITLECSQTMGHDKMYWYQQDPGMELHLIHYSYGVNSTEKGDLSSESTVSRIRTEHFPLTLESARPSHTSQYLCASSAEGGANVLTFGAGSRLTVL.

This clonotype was recorded many times. The rearrangement uses TRBV7-3 and TRBJ2-2; D might be TRBD2 (6 bases). This CDR3 region has 16 residues. V was shortened by 2 bases and J by 2 bases, with 12 bases between the two germline ends. CDR1 and CDR2 (germline): SGHTA, FQGTGA. The CDR3 sequence is CASSLFLAANTGELFF. In DNA, the CDR3 is TGTGCCAGCAGCTTATTTTTAGCGGCCAACACCGGGGAGCTGTTTTTT.

At least ten counts were recorded for this clonotype. The CDR3 loop is CASSLVAPANYGYTF. The DNA for the CDR3 is TGTGCCAGCAGTTTGGTAGCCCCGGCTAACTATGGCTACACCTTC. The rearrangement links TRBV28 to TRBJ1-2, with no clear D. Germline CDR1 is MDHEN and CDR2 is SYDVKM. CDR3 size: 15 residues. Between the trimmed V and J ends, which lost 3 bases and 0 bases, there was a span of 11 bases.

Only a few counts were recorded for this clonotype. The V gene is TRBV5-1, the J gene TRBJ2-7; D ambiguous. V was trimmed by 0 bases and J by 6 bases, leaving 7 bases between them. Germline CDR1 is SGHRS and CDR2 is YFSETQ. This CDR3 is 12 amino acids long. The CDR3 protein is CASSLDSFEQYF. The CDR3 DNA sequence: TGCGCCAGCAGCTTGGACAGTTTCGAGCAGTACTTC.

This clonotype was seen many times. This chain links TRBV28 with TRBJ1-2; TRBD1 matches 7 bases. Trimming cost V 7 bases and J 2 bases; bases outside gene matches: 16. CDR1 MDHEN and CDR2 SYDVKM come from the germline V gene. The CDR3 is 17 residues long. The CDR3 loop reads CASISGQDFKGNYGYTF. The DNA for the CDR3 is TGTGCCAGCATCTCCGGACAGGACTTTAAGGGGAACTATGGCTACACCTTC.

This chain uses TRBV5-1 with TRBJ2-7, with TRBD2 identical over 10 bases. The CDR3 totals 14 residues. Germline V lookup: CDR1 SGHRS, CDR2 YFSETQ. The V segment lost 5 bases and the J segment 6 bases; nucleotides outside the gene matches: 8. The CDR3 DNA reads TGCGCCAGCAGAATGCCAGCGGGAGGGGGCGAGCAGTACTTC. This translates into CASRMPAGGGEQYF. The complete variable domain, with remaining parts taken from reference TRBV5-1 and TRBJ2-7, reads KAGVTQTPRYLIKTRGQQVTLSCSPISGHRSVSWYQQTPGQGLQFLFEYFSETQRNKGNFPGRFSGRQFSNSRSEMNVSTLELGDSALYLCASRMPAGGGEQYFGPGTRLTVT.

There are a few counts of this clonotype. The CDR3 nucleotides are TGTGCCAGCAGCTTTCAAGGGAGCCACGAGCAGTACTTC. Protein sequence: CASSFQGSHEQYF. The V gene is TRBV7-9, the J gene TRBJ2-7; TRBD2 might be the D (5 bases). With 3 bases removed from V and 5 bases from J, the gap between germline ends came to 11 bases. The germline V gene encodes CDR1 SEHNR and CDR2 FQNEAQ (reference sequence). The CDR3 is made up of 13 amino acids.

The chain uses TRBV7-2 and TRBJ2-7; D unresolved. The germline V gene has CDR1 SGHTA and CDR2 FQGNSA. There are 15 residues in the CDR3. V was shortened by 1 base and J by 2 bases, with 12 bases between the two germline ends. CDR3 residues: CASSLVSLIAYEQYF. The CDR3 DNA sequence: TGTGCCAGCAGCTTAGTAAGCCTAATTGCCTACGAGCAGTACTTC.

The count of this clonotype is one. The V call is TRBV7-3, the J call TRBJ2-1; no reliable D call. CDR3 size: 13 residues. Germline V gene lookup returns CDR1 SGHTA and CDR2 FQGTGA. Trimming took off 3 bases at V and 6 bases at J, with 9 bases between the two ends. As DNA, the CDR3 is TGTGCCAGCAGCTTGCCCGCTGGCAATGAGCAGTTCTTC. It encodes CASSLPAGNEQFF.

This chain joins TRBV15 and TRBJ1-2, with D uncertain. V shed 5 bases and J shed 3 bases, with 19 bases lying between them. The CDR3 has 16 residues. CDR1 LNHNV and CDR2 YYDKDF come from the germline V gene (reference sequence). CDR3 region: CATSPARQKKHYGYTF. The CDR3 region has the DNA TGTGCCACCAGCCCCGCGAGGCAGAAAAAGCACTATGGCTACACCTTC.

This clonotype showed up just a few times. This chain links TRBV29-1 with TRBJ1-3; possible D gene TRBD1, 6 bases. Germline V lookup: CDR1 SQVTM, CDR2 ANQGSEA. The CDR3 has 14 residues. V lost 4 bases to trimming and J lost 4 bases, with 14 bases between them. CDR3 nucleotide sequence: TGCAGCGTTGGGGGGCCTGAGAGGGGAAACACCATATATTTT. Its translation is CSVGGPERGNTIYF.

This clonotype was seen at least ten times. The chain recombines TRBV28 with TRBJ2-7; 9 nucleotides line up with TRBD1. The CDR3 extends over 13 amino acids. V lost 6 bases to trimming and J lost 2 bases; unmatched junction nucleotides: 2. Per germline, CDR1 MDHEN and CDR2 SYDVKM. CDR3 in amino acids: CASRGQGPYEQYF. Written as DNA, the CDR3 is TGTGCCAGCAGGGGACAGGGACCCTACGAGCAGTACTTC.